These 29 T cell receptor beta chains were sequenced from one sample in a study of vaccination effects on CD4 cells after COVID-19. The antigens for these receptors are not known. Sequencing was preceded by expansion of antigen-specific CD4+ T cells with viral peptide pools in the ViraFEST assay. With roughly nine days of culture completed, CD4+ T cells were isolated. Absence of prior SARS-CoV-2 infection characterized the vaccine recipients, who showed negative nucleocapsid antibodies. The protocol was immunoSEQ multiplex PCR, while the TCRdb copy is restricted to in-frame clones and leaves out a portion. The table shows tens of thousands of clones, with 73% occurring only once. Specimen: CD4+ T cells from PBMCs cultured with HCoV-NL63 spike peptides, collected before COVID-19 vaccination. The receptors come from a human donor who received a COVID-19 vaccine.

The chain uses TRBV4-1 and TRBJ2-1, with a possible D match to TRBD2 (6 bases). Germline assignment: CDR1 MGHRA and CDR2 YSYEKL. The CDR3 has 13 amino acids. V dropped 0 bases and J dropped 8 bases, with 8 bases sitting between them. CDR3 region: CASSQEVADEQFF. CDR3 DNA sequence: TGCGCCAGCAGCCAAGAGGTAGCGGATGAGCAGTTCTTC.

The rearrangement links TRBV11-1 to TRBJ2-5; D gene unclear. CDR1 is SGHAT and CDR2 is FQDESV in the germline V gene (reference sequence). Trimming removed 3 bases at V and 1 base at J, with 6 bases between. The CDR3 is 13 amino acids. CDR3 sequence: CASSFSRQETQYF. As DNA, the CDR3 is TGTGCCAGCAGCTTTAGCCGCCAAGAGACCCAGTACTTC.

Points on this clone: One end of the junction varies from germline; a read error may be responsible. V gene TRBV12-3 or TRBV12-4 combines with J gene TRBJ1-3; the D is unclear. CDR3 length: 12 amino acids. The CDR3 DNA reads as TGTGCCAGCAGTTTAGCGCCGGGCAGTCCCCATTTT. This codes for CASSLAPGSPHF.

J is TRBJ1-4 and V is TRBV5-1; D is ambiguous. Looked up from germline, CDR1 is SGHRS and CDR2 is YFSETQ. V shed 0 bases and J shed 0 bases, with 9 bases lying between them. The CDR3 sequence is 16 residues long. The CDR3 nucleotides are TGCGCCAGCAGCTTGGGGACGGAAGCAACTAATGAAAAACTGTTTTTT. This encodes CASSLGTEATNEKLFF.

The CDR3 reads CASSGRRFYNEQFF. The CDR3 nucleotides are TGTGCCAGCAGTGGGAGGAGATTTTACAATGAGCAGTTCTTC. The chain couples TRBV28 to TRBJ2-1; tentative D call: TRBD2 (6 bases). The CDR3 has 14 residues. The germline V gene encodes CDR1 MDHEN and CDR2 SYDVKM. V lost 5 bases and J lost 4, with 12 bases in between.

This clone has only a few counts. V is TRBV5-1 and J is TRBJ2-2, with D perhaps TRBD2 (7 bases). The germline V gene encodes CDR1 SGHRS and CDR2 YFSETQ. The V end was cut by 3 bases, the J end by 4 bases, with 13 bases between. The CDR3 is 15 amino acids. The CDR3 coding sequence is TGCGCCAGCAGCTCGGGGGGCGAGGGCACCGGGGAGCTGTTTTTT. It yields the protein CASSSGGEGTGELFF.

V usage is TRBV6-6 and J usage is TRBJ2-7; D remains unclear. V lost 2 bases and J lost 2, with 10 bases in between. Per germline, CDR1 MNHNY and CDR2 SVGAGI (reference sequence). CDR3 length: 14 residues. The CDR3: CASSYRGNPYEQYF. The CDR3 region has the DNA TGTGCCAGCAGTTACCGCGGCAACCCCTACGAGCAGTACTTC.

The chain carries TRBV30 and TRBJ1-4; 7 nucleotides line up with TRBD1. Germline lookup yields CDR1 GTSNPN and CDR2 SVGIG (reference sequence). The CDR3 is 16 amino acids. V dropped 1 base and J dropped 10; count of bases not matched to a gene: 15. The CDR3 nucleotides read TGTGCCTGGAGTGGCCAGGGGGGGACTTTAACGGGAAAACTGTTTTTT. Translating it yields CAWSGQGGTLTGKLFF. The full variable domain, with the rest looked up from reference TRBV30 and TRBJ1-4, is SQTIHQWPATLVQPVGSPLSLECTVEGTSNPNLYWYRQAAGRGLQLLFYSVGIGQISSEVPQNLSASRPQDRQFILSSKKLLLSDSGFYLCAWSGQGGTLTGKLFFGSGTQLSVL.

The chain recombines TRBV24-1 with TRBJ1-1, with 7 bases matching TRBD1. The CDR3 consists of 13 residues. Trimming removed 3 bases from V and 4 bases from J; junction bases left unmatched: 1. Per the germline V gene, CDR1 is KGHDR and CDR2 is SFDVKD. CDR3 bases: TGTGCCACCAGTGATCCAGGGGGCACTGAAGCTTTCTTT. It encodes CATSDPGGTEAFF.

This clone occurred a few times. The CDR3 is CASSFQGLSGYTF. The CDR3 DNA reads TGTGCCAGCAGTTTTCAGGGGCTGAGTGGCTACACCTTC. V is TRBV28 and J is TRBJ1-2, with TRBD1 as a possible D gene (6 bases). This CDR3 is 13 amino acids long. The V gene's germline CDR1 is MDHEN and CDR2 SYDVKM. V gave up 3 bases and J gave up 7 bases, with 12 bases separating them.

The chain uses TRBV5-4 and TRBJ1-2; 9 positions agree with TRBD1. With 4 bases clipped from V and 8 bases from J, the junction kept 6 bases outside the gene matches. CDR3 size: 13 residues. Germline values: CDR1 SGHNT, CDR2 YYREEE (reference sequence). CDR3 DNA: TGTGCCAGCAGCCGGGACAGGGTAGGAGGCTACACCTTC. This sequence encodes CASSRDRVGGYTF.

This clone was seen only once. This sequence joins TRBV3-1 (or the pseudogene TRBV3-2) and TRBJ1-1; D might be TRBD1 (5 bases). Germline V lookup: CDR1 LGHDT, CDR2 YNNKEL (reference sequence). This CDR3 region has 14 residues. V lost 4 bases and J lost 4, with 13 bases in between. CDR3 sequence reads: CASSPQGYSTEAFF. In DNA form, the CDR3 reads TGTGCCAGCAGCCCGCAGGGATATAGCACTGAAGCTTTCTTT.

This clone was counted only a few times. CDR3 protein: CSVDRDEKLFF. For the CDR3, the DNA is TGCAGCGTTGACAGGGACGAAAAACTGTTTTTT. The chain carries TRBV29-1 and TRBJ1-4, with D possibly TRBD1 on 5 matching bases. CDR1 and CDR2 from the germline V gene are SQVTM and ANQGSEA. The CDR3 extends over 11 amino acids. V was trimmed by 3 bases and J by 8 bases, leaving 7 bases between them.

CDR3 sequence reads: CAPRTAGEGSYEQYF. In nucleotides, the CDR3 is TGTGCCCCCCGGACGGCGGGAGAGGGCTCCTACGAGCAGTACTTC. The chain carries TRBV21-1 and TRBJ2-7; TRBD2 is the table's D call, not checked against the DNA. TRBV21-1 is shown as a pseudogene. This CDR3 region has 15 residues.

This clone occurred many times. The J gene is TRBJ1-1, the V gene TRBV5-1, with D perhaps TRBD1 (6 bases). Germline CDR1 reads SGHRS; CDR2 reads YFSETQ. V lost 3 bases to trimming and J lost 1 base, with 10 bases between them. The CDR3 runs 14 residues. CDR3 sequence reads: CASSSGQPNTEAFF. The CDR3, as DNA: TGCGCCAGCAGCTCTGGACAGCCGAACACTGAAGCTTTCTTT.

This clone was seen just once. The chain carries TRBV19 and TRBJ1-4, with D perhaps matching TRBD1 (5 bases). The CDR3 sequence is 15 residues long. Trimming left V 5 bases short and J 7 bases short, with 17 bases between. Per germline, CDR1 LNHDA and CDR2 SQIVND (reference sequence). CDR3 residues: CASSVGGAIGEKLFF. The CDR3 DNA is TGTGCCAGTAGTGTTGGTGGGGCTATTGGTGAAAAACTGTTTTTT.

This clone showed up just a few times. The chain uses TRBV7-3 and TRBJ2-2; possibly TRBD1 for D (7 bases). The CDR3 is 16 residues long. V shed 2 bases and J shed 7 bases, with 17 bases lying between them. Germline V lookup: CDR1 SGHTA, CDR2 FQGTGA. The CDR3: CASSLGGGAPGGELFF. Here the CDR3 DNA reads TGTGCCAGCAGCTTAGGAGGGGGCGCCCCGGGCGGGGAGCTGTTTTTT.

The chain couples TRBV4-1 to TRBJ1-4, with D hard to call. The CDR3 has 16 amino acids. Germline lookup yields CDR1 MGHRA and CDR2 YSYEKL. Trimming took 3 bases from V and 5 from J, leaving 16 bases between them. The DNA for the CDR3 is TGCGCCAGCAGCCACATCTTGAGGGTTCGGAATGAAAAACTGTTTTTT. Translation: CASSHILRVRNEKLFF.

V is TRBV3-1 (or the pseudogene TRBV3-2) and J is TRBJ1-3, with D perhaps matching TRBD1 (5 bases). Looked up from germline, CDR1 is LGHDT and CDR2 is YNNKEL (reference sequence). The V and J ends lost 0 bases and 4 bases respectively, with 16 bases between them. The CDR3 extends over 17 amino acids. CDR3: CASSQDRLGAFGNTIYF. Written as DNA, the CDR3 is TGTGCCAGCAGCCAAGACCGGCTAGGGGCTTTCGGAAACACCATATATTTT.

This chain joins TRBV13 and TRBJ1-2; D not certain. The germline gives CDR1 PRHDT, CDR2 FYEKMQ (reference sequence). The CDR3 consists of 12 residues. V dropped 4 bases and J dropped 0 bases, with 3 bases sitting between them. DNA for the CDR3: TGTGCCAGCAGCTCTACTAACTATGGCTACACCTTC. This codes for CASSSTNYGYTF.

There are a few counts of this clone. V is TRBV18 and J is TRBJ1-3; TRBD1 is a possible D gene (5 bases). Trimming removed 4 bases from V and 0 bases from J, with 13 bases in between. The germline V gene has CDR1 KGHSH and CDR2 LQKENI. The CDR3 loop spans 16 amino acids. In DNA form, the CDR3 reads TGTGCCAGCTCACAAAACGGGGACCCCTCTGGAAACACCATATATTTT. This gives the protein CASSQNGDPSGNTIYF.

The rearrangement joins TRBV5-1 to TRBJ1-4; 7 nucleotides agree with TRBD1. V lost 4 bases to trimming and J lost 7 bases; unmatched junction nucleotides: 7. Germline CDR1 and CDR2: SGHRS and YFSETQ. The CDR3 has 14 amino acids. CDR3 coding DNA: TGCGCCAGCAGCGGGACAGTTGCGCGTGAAAAACTGTTTTTT. The encoded protein is CASSGTVAREKLFF. The full variable domain, in which reference TRBV5-1 and TRBJ1-4 provide the parts outside the CDR3, is KAGVTQTPRYLIKTRGQQVTLSCSPISGHRSVSWYQQTPGQGLQFLFEYFSETQRNKGNFPGRFSGRQFSNSRSEMNVSTLELGDSALYLCASSGTVAREKLFFGSGTQLSVL.

This chain links TRBV15 with TRBJ2-6, with D uncertain. V was cut by 5 bases and J by 0 bases, with 2 bases left in between. The CDR3 runs 13 residues. CDR1 LNHNV and CDR2 YYDKDF come from the germline V gene (reference sequence). The CDR3 DNA reads as TGTGCCACCAGCCCCTCTGGGGCCAACGTCCTGACTTTC. Amino acid sequence: CATSPSGANVLTF.

The chain employs TRBV7-2 and TRBJ2-5; D remains unclear. Germline CDR1 and CDR2: SGHTA and FQGNSA. This CDR3 has 15 amino acids. V lost 5 bases and J 2 bases, leaving 15 bases between the germline ends. The CDR3 spells CASSTKGIRQETQYF. DNA for the CDR3: TGTGCCAGCAGCACTAAGGGTATCAGGCAAGAGACCCAGTACTTC.

CDR3 in amino acids: CASIGPSRSEQYF. The DNA of the CDR3 is TGTGCCAGCATCGGGCCGAGCCGATCTGAGCAGTACTTC. This sequence joins TRBV6-5 and TRBJ2-7; D is unresolved. This CDR3 comprises 13 residues. From germline, CDR1 is MNHEY and CDR2 SVGAGI. V gave up 7 bases and J gave up 7 bases, with 17 bases separating them.

V is TRBV28 and J is TRBJ2-5; tentatively, D is TRBD1 (5 bases). Germline V gene lookup returns CDR1 MDHEN and CDR2 SYDVKM. Between the trimmed V and J ends, which lost 5 bases and 7 bases, there was a span of 11 bases. CDR3 size: 12 residues. CDR3 loop: CASSRTGRTQYF. The CDR3 DNA is TGTGCCAGCAGTCGCACAGGACGGACCCAGTACTTC.

This clone was observed a handful of times. Here the CDR3 reads CASSSRDQVYGYTF. The CDR3 region has the DNA TGTGCCAGCTCAAGCCGGGACCAGGTCTATGGCTACACCTTC. The chain couples TRBV18 to TRBJ1-2, with D possibly TRBD1 on 5 matching bases. This CDR3 comprises 14 residues. V lost 5 bases, J lost 4 bases, and 14 bases lay in between. Germline V gives CDR1 KGHSH, CDR2 LQKENI. Full variable domain (remainder filled in from reference TRBV18 and TRBJ1-2): NAGVMQNPRHLVRRRGQEARLRCSPMKGHSHVYWYRQLPEEGLKFMVYLQKENIIDESGMPKERFSAEFPKEGPSILRIQQVVRGDSAAYFCASSSRDQVYGYTFGSGTRLTVV.

This clone was seen once. V gene TRBV19 combines with J gene TRBJ1-1; the match to TRBD1 covers 7 bases. The CDR3 totals 19 residues. Germline-derived CDR1 and CDR2 are LNHDA and SQIVND (reference sequence). V was clipped by 6 bases and J by 0 bases; unmatched bases: 19. The CDR3 here is CASSFVTLDRASLNTEAFF. The CDR3 bases are TGTGCCAGTAGCTTCGTGACCCTCGACAGGGCCTCCTTGAACACTGAAGCTTTCTTT. Supplemented by reference TRBV19 and TRBJ1-1, the full variable domain reads DGGITQSPKYLFRKEGQNVTLSCEQNLNHDAMYWYRQDPGQGLRLIYYSQIVNDFQKGDIAEGYSVSREKKESFPLTVTSAQKNPTAFYLCASSFVTLDRASLNTEAFFGQGTRLTVV.

A few counts support this clone. The V call is TRBV5-1, the J call TRBJ1-1; no definite D call. The germline V and J ends were trimmed by 3 bases and 1 base, with 10 bases remaining between them. This CDR3 contains 14 residues. Germline assignment: CDR1 SGHRS and CDR2 YFSETQ. The CDR3, as DNA: TGCGCCAGCAGCTCTGGGTCAGGGAACACTGAAGCTTTCTTT. Residues: CASSSGSGNTEAFF.